This TCR beta chain was recorded in a study of blood T cell repertoires in COVID-19. Study-level background: The cDNA or gDNA used as material had been derived from T cells, B-cell-depleted T cells, or PBMCs.

The V end lost 8 bases, the J end lost 6 bases, and 26 bases lay between the germline ends. Germline V gene lookup returns CDR1 MDHEN and CDR2 SYDVKM. The CDR3 extends over 16 amino acids. Researchers sorted participants into cohorts using their self-reported clinical history. The method was immunoSEQ multiplex PCR; TCRdb's version includes in-frame clones alone and lacks a portion of them. Here the sample spans some 300,000 clones, around 89% being singletons. The chain links TRBV28 to TRBJ2-7; possibly TRBD2 for D (6 bases). Sequenced: PBMCs or T cells enriched from blood (not recorded which). The clonotype originates from a woman aged 55-69 years in a cohort exposed to, infected with or recovered from COVID-19 (not recorded which). DNA of the CDR3: TGTGCCAGCTTGAGGGGCGGGGAACCCCTCACGTCCGAGCAGTACTTC. As protein: CASLRGGEPLTSEQYF.